The clone carrying this TCR beta chain occurred many times. Antigen: not known. The sample comes from a study of CD8+CD57+ T cells in acquired aplastic anemia. The template used for profiling TCR beta VDJ and CDR3 was genomic DNA. TCRdb re-called the reads through MiXCR, storing one row per CDR3 protein. The table includes approximately 200,000 distinct CDR3 sequences, under 55% detected once. Previously, flow cytometry had revealed CD8+CD57+ cell expansion in the patients chosen for sequencing. Broader study findings: CD8+ Simpson's diversity did not differ significantly between patients and controls. Common to patients and controls were around 30 CD8+ CDR3 sequences.

Sequenced sample: sorted CD4+, CD8+, or CD8+CD57+ T cells (not recorded which) from PBMCs. This receptor was taken from a human donor with aplastic anemia.

CDR3 bases: TGTGCCAGCAGGATACAGAGGAACACTGAAGCTTTCTTT. Its protein product is CASRIQRNTEAFF. The chain is built from TRBV6-1 and TRBJ1-1; unclear D gene. The germline CDR1 and CDR2 sequences are MNHNS and SASEGT. The CDR3 sequence is 13 residues long. V was cut by 6 bases and J by 1 base, with 9 bases left in between.